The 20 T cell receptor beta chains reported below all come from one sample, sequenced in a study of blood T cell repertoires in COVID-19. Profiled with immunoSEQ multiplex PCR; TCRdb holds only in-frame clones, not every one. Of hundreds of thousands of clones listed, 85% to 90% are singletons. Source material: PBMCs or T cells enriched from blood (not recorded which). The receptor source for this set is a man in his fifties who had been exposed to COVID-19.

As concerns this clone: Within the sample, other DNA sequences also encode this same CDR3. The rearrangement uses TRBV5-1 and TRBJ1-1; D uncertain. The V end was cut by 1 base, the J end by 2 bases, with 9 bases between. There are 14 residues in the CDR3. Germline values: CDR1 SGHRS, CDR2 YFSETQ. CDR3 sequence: CASSLYGVNTEAFF. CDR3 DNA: TGCGCCAGCAGCTTGTACGGGGTCAACACTGAAGCTTTCTTT.

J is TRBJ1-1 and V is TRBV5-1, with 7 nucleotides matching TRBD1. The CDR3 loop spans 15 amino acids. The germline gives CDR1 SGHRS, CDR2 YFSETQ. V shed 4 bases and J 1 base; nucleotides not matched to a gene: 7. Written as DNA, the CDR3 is TGCGCCAGCAGCATACTCACAGGGGCGAACACTGAAGCTTTCTTT. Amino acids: CASSILTGANTEAFF.

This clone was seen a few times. Here the CDR3 reads CASSLMPGGFTEAFF. The CDR3 coding sequence is TGTGCCAGCAGTTTAATGCCAGGGGGCTTCACTGAAGCTTTCTTT. The gene calls are TRBV28 and TRBJ1-1, with 8 bases fitting TRBD1. Unmatched junction bases numbered 6, after V lost 2 bases and J lost 4 bases. The CDR3 extends over 15 amino acids. Germline CDR1 MDHEN, CDR2 SYDVKM.

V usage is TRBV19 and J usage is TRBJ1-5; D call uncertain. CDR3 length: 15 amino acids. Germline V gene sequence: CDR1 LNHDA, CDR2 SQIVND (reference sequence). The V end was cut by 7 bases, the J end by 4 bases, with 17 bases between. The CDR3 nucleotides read TGTGCCAGTAAGCCCGGGGAGTGGAGTAATCAGCCCCAGCATTTT. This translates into CASKPGEWSNQPQHF.

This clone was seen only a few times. CDR3 in amino acids: CASTPRAGANYGYTF. The CDR3 nucleotides read TGCGCCAGCACTCCTCGGGCGGGAGCTAACTATGGCTACACCTTC. The chain joins TRBV5-1 to TRBJ1-2; D not certain. The CDR3 sequence is 15 residues long. Trimming stripped 6 bases from V and 0 bases from J, with 15 bases between. Looked up from germline, CDR1 is SGHRS and CDR2 is YFSETQ.

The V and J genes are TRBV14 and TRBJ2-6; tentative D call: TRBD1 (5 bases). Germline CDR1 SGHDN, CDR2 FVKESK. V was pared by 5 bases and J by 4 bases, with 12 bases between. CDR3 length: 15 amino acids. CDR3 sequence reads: CASSYQGSGANVLTF. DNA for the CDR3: TGTGCCAGCAGCTATCAGGGTTCCGGGGCCAACGTCCTGACTTTC.

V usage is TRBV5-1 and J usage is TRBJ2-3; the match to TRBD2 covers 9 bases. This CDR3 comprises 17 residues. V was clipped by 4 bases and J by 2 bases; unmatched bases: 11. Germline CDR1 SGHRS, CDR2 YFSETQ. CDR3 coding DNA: TGCGCCAGCAGCCCCCGACCGACTAGCGGTTTCACAGATACGCAGTATTTT. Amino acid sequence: CASSPRPTSGFTDTQYF.

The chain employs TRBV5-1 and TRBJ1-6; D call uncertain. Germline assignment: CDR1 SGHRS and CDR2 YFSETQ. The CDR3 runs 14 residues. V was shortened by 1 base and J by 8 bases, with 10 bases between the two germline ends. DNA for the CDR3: TGCGCCAGCAGCTTGACCGGGTGGGATTCACCCCTCCACTTT. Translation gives CASSLTGWDSPLHF. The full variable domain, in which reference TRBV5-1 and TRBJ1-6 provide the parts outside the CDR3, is KAGVTQTPRYLIKTRGQQVTLSCSPISGHRSVSWYQQTPGQGLQFLFEYFSETQRNKGNFPGRFSGRQFSNSRSEMNVSTLELGDSALYLCASSLTGWDSPLHFGNGTRLTVT.

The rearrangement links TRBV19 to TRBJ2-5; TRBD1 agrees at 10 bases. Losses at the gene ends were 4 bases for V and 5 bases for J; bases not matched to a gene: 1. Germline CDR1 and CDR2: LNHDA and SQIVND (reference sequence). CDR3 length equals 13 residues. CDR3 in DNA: TGTGCCAGTAGTAGACAGGGGGCGGAGACCCAGTACTTC. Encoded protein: CASSRQGAETQYF.

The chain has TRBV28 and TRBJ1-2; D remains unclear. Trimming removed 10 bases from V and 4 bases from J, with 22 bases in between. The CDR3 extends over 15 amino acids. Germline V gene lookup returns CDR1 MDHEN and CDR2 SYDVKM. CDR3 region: CATSRWEPGSYGYTF. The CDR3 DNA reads TGTGCCACTAGCAGATGGGAACCTGGCAGCTATGGCTACACCTTC.

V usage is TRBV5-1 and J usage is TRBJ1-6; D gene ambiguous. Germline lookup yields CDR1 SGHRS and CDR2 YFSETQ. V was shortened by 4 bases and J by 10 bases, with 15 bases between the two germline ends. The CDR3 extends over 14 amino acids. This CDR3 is CASSQGEAYSPLHF. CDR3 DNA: TGCGCCAGCAGCCAAGGTGAGGCTTACTCACCCCTCCACTTT.

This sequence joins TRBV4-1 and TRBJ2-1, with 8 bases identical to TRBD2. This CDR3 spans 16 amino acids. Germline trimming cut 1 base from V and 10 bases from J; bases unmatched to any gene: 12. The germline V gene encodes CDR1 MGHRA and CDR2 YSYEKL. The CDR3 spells CASSQAFLAGLREQFF. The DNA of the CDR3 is TGCGCCAGCAGCCAAGCGTTCTTAGCGGGACTTCGCGAGCAGTTCTTC.

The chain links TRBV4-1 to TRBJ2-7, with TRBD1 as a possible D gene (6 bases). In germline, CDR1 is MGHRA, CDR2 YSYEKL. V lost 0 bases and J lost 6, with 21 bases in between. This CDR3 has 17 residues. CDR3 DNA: TGCGCCAGCAGCCAAGAGGACCTGGGTCAGGGGTTGGTCGAGCAGTACGTC. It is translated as CASSQEDLGQGLVEQYV.

The CDR3 sequence is CSASPGQSQETQYF. In DNA form, the CDR3 reads TGCAGTGCTAGTCCCGGACAGTCGCAAGAGACCCAGTACTTC. The chain employs TRBV20-1 and TRBJ2-5, with TRBD1 as a possible D gene (6 bases). Per the germline V gene, CDR1 is DFQATT and CDR2 is SNEGSKA (reference sequence). V gave up 3 bases and J gave up 2 bases, with 13 bases separating them. The CDR3 runs 14 residues.

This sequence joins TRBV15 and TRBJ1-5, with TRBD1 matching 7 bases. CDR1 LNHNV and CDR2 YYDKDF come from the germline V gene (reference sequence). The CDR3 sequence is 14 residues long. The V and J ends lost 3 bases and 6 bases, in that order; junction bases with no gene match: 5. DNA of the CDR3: TGTGCCACCAGCAGGCAGGGGGGCCCTCAGCCCCAGCATTTT. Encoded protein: CATSRQGGPQPQHF.

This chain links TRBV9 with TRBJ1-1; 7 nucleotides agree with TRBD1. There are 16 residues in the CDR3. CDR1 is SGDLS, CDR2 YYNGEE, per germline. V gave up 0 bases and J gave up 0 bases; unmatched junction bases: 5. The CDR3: CASSVDPGQLNTEAFF. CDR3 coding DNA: TGTGCCAGCAGCGTAGACCCGGGACAGCTGAACACTGAAGCTTTCTTT.

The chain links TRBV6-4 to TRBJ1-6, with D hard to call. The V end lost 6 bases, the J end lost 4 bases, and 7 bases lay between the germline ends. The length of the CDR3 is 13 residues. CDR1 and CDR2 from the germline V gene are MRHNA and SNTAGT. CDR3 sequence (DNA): TGTGCCAGCAGCGAGACATATAATTCACCCCTCCACTTT. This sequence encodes CASSETYNSPLHF.

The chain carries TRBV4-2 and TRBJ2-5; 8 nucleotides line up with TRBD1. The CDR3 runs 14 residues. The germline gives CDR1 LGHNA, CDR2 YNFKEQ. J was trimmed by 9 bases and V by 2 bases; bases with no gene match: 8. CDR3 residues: CASSQPGQGGSQYF. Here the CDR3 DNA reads TGTGCCAGCAGCCAACCTGGACAGGGCGGGTCCCAGTACTTC.

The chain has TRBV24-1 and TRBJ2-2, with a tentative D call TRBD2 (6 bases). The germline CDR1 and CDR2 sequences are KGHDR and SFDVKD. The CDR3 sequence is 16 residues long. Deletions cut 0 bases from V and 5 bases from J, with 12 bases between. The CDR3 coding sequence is TGTGCCACCAGTGATTTGCAACCTGGGAGGACCGGGGAGCTGTTTTTT. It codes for CATSDLQPGRTGELFF.

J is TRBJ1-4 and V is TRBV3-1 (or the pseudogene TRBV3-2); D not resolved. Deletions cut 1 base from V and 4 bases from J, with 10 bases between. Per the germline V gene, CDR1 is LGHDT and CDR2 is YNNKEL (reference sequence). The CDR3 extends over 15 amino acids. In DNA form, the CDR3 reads TGTGCCAGCAGCCAAGTCCCCAGACTTAATGAAAAACTGTTTTTT. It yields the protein CASSQVPRLNEKLFF.